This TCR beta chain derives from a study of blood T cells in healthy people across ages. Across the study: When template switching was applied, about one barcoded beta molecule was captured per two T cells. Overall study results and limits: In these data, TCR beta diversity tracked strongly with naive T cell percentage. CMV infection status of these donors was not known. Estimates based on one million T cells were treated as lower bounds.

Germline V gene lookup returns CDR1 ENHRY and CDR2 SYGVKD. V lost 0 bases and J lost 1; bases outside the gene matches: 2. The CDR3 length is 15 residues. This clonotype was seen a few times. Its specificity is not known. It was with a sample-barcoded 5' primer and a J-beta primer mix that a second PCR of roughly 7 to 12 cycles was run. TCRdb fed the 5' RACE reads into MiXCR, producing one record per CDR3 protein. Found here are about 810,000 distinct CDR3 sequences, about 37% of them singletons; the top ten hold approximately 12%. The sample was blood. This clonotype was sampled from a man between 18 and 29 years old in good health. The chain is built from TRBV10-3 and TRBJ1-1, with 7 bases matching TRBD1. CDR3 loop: CAISESTGTNTEAFF. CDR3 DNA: TGTGCCATCAGTGAGTCGACAGGGACGAACACTGAAGCTTTCTTT.